The present T cell receptor beta chain was sequenced within a study of CD4 T cells in relation to SARS-CoV-2 and coronaviruses. The CDR3 totals 16 residues. The ends were cut back, 3 bases at V and 0 bases at J, with 12 bases in the middle. The germline V gene has CDR1 LNHDA and CDR2 SQIVND (reference sequence). Of note for this clone: No antigen is known for it.

Some clones are missing from TCRdb's copy, which holds only in-frame ones; the method was immunoSEQ multiplex PCR. The sample gives some 40,000 clones, 77% of which show up once; 20% is in the top ten. The TCR comes from an adult with COVID-19. The chain employs TRBV19 and TRBJ2-1; a weak D match, TRBD1 (6 bases). Material for sequencing was memory CD4+ T cells from PBMCs, cultured in vitro. CDR3 DNA: TGTGCCAGTAGTATGGGGGCGGCCTACTCCTACAATGAGCAGTTCTTC. Protein: CASSMGAAYSYNEQFF.